These T cell receptor beta chains were read from a single sample in a study of shared clonotypes between healthy human individuals. Repertoires were generated with immunoSEQ multiplex PCR, while TCRdb's copy carries only in-frame clones and drops some. Of about 2,100,000 clones listed, 93% are singletons. Source material: naive CD8+ T cells from PBMCs. The receptors derive from a man between 18 and 29 years old in good health. Some clones in this sample may be carry-over from other donors' samples. Each CDR3 is given without its conserved first and last residue.

J	V	CDR3
TRBJ2-7	TRBV28	ASSPPGGPRWEAAYEQY
TRBJ2-7	TRBV27	ASSSPGLAGSSYEQY
TRBJ1-1	TRBV6-5	ASAPGWDTEAF
TRBJ2-1	TRBV7-6	ASSSGLAGGLRNEQF
TRBJ2-7	TRBV27	ASSLLVGQGFHEQY
TRBJ2-7	TRBV13	ASSLSRLLAEGGYEQY
TRBJ2-3	TRBV27	ASSFISDTQY
TRBJ1-4	TRBV19	ASSGAQEKLF
TRBJ2-1	TRBV2	ASSPGLANYEQF
TRBJ2-5	TRBV25-1	ASSGTGQETQY
TRBJ1-3	TRBV9	ASSGRGSTIY
TRBJ2-3	TRBV4-1	ASSQGATGTQY
TRBJ2-5	TRBV5-1	ASSMGQGAGETQY
TRBJ2-7	TRBV4-1	ASSQGGGGEQY
TRBJ2-7	TRBV29-1	SVKGRDRGNYEQY
TRBJ1-2	TRBV11-1	ASTPGPGESGYT
TRBJ1-2	TRBV27	ASSQQGAPYGYT
TRBJ1-1	TRBV5-4	ASSAFVGGAGDTEAF
TRBJ2-7	TRBV19	ASSIGNARSAYEQY
TRBJ1-1	TRBV19	ASSLSGTGMNTEAF
TRBJ2-7	TRBV7-9	ASSLGLAVIYEQY
TRBJ2-7	TRBV28	ASSILAGDYEQY
TRBJ2-1	TRBV12-5	ASGLVQGEQF
TRBJ2-7	TRBV7-2	ASSLERASASYEQY
TRBJ2-7	TRBV27	ASSSPVLAGGYEQY
TRBJ2-7	TRBV4-3	ASSHSGTGLYEQY
TRBJ2-7	TRBV13	ASSLSGTGALEQY
TRBJ1-2	TRBV19	ASSIRANYGYT
TRBJ2-7	TRBV5-1	ASSFLGGSSYEQY
TRBJ2-7	TRBV10-2	ASRGLAGVGEQY
TRBJ2-1	TRBV4-1	ASSQGKSHSSSYNEQF